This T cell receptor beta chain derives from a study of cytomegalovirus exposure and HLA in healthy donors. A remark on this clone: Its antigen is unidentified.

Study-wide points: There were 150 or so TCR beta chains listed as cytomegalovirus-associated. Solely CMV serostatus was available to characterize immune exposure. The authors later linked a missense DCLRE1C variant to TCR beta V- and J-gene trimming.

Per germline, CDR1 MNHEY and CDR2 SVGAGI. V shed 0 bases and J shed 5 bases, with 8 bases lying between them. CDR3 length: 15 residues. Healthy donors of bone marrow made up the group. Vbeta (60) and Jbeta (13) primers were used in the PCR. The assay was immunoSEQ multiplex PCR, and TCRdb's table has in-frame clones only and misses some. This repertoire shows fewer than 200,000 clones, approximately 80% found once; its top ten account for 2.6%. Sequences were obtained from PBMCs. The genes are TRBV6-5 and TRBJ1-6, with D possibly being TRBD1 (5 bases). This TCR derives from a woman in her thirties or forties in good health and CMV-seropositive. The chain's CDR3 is CASSYSIGDNSPLHF. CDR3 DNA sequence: TGTGCCAGCAGTTACTCGATAGGGGATAATTCACCCCTCCACTTT.